This T cell receptor beta chain was sequenced during a study of response to subunit inactivated influenza vaccine. Study results and caveats: It was the authors' suggestion that each seasonal influenza vaccination recruits few new T cells.

Germline CDR1 and CDR2: DFQATT and SNEGSKA (reference sequence). The CDR3 is 16 residues long. V shed 3 bases and J shed 4 bases, with 16 bases lying between them. TCRdb processed the RT-PCR reads anew with MiXCR; each CDR3 protein has one entry. The sample holds 860,000 or so distinct CDR3 sequences, approximately 22% seen once. About this clonotype itself: Its matching antigen is unknown.

V and J are TRBV20-1 and TRBJ1-6; D is undetermined. The receptor comes from a man aged 50 or older who received an inactivated influenza vaccine. Sequencing was performed on PBMCs from blood, taken 5 days after vaccination. This CDR3 reads CSASRAITSYNSPLHF. The CDR3 coding sequence is TGCAGTGCTAGTAGGGCCATCACCTCGTATAATTCACCCCTCCACTTT.